This T cell receptor beta chain came from a study of blood T cell repertoires in COVID-19. Study background: Samples came from the United States, Italy and Spain, spanning acute and convalescent COVID-19.

Trimming cost V 4 bases and J 4 bases, with 18 bases left between them. This CDR3 contains 16 residues. CDR1 is SGHTA and CDR2 is FQGTGA in the germline V gene. Authors' analysis steps: Researchers report that nucleated cell counts were estimated from reference gene primer amplification. Method: immunoSEQ multiplex PCR; TCRdb's copy keeps in-frame clones and lacks some. The V and J calls and clone size were taken over from that table, and D and trimming were inferred from the DNA. The repertoire holds a few hundred thousand clones, with around 90% as singletons. This receptor was obtained from a man aged 25-40 years in a cohort exposed to, infected with or recovered from COVID-19 (not recorded which). The sample comprised PBMCs or T cells enriched from blood (not recorded which). The chain combines TRBV7-3 with TRBJ2-3; D may be TRBD1 (7 bases). The CDR3 is CASSSGTAPGADTQYF. The CDR3 DNA sequence: TGTGCCAGCAGCTCGGGGACAGCTCCGGGGGCAGATACGCAGTATTTT.